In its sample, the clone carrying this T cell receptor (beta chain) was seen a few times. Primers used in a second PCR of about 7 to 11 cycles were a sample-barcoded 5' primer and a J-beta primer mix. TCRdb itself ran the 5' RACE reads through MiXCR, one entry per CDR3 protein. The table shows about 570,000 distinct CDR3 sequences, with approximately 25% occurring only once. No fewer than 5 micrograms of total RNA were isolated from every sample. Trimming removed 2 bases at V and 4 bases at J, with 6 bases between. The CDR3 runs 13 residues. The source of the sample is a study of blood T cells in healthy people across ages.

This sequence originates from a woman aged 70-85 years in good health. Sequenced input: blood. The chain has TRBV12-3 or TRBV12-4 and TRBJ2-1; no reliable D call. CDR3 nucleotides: TGTGCCAGCAGTTTATACACATACAATGAGCAGTTCTTC. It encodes CASSLYTYNEQFF.